This T cell receptor (beta chain) was documented in a study of cytomegalovirus exposure and HLA in healthy donors. Generated by immunoSEQ multiplex PCR, the TCRdb table keeps only in-frame clones and is missing some. This sample yields approximately 110,000 clones, of which roughly 94% are seen a single time; under 1.5% belongs to the top ten. Study-level results: It was found in a later analysis that first-cohort TCR clusters tended to co-occur in the 90 to 150 validation repertoires.

This clone was counted once. Its matching antigen is unknown. Germline-derived CDR1 and CDR2 are SGHDT and YYEEEE. V was shortened by 4 bases and J by 6 bases, with 10 bases between the two germline ends. This CDR3 has 12 amino acids. This TCR came from a woman in her late teens or twenties in good health and CMV-seronegative. Material: PBMCs. This rearrangement joins TRBV5-6 to TRBJ1-1, with D unclear. CDR3 in DNA: TGTGCCAGCAGCAGGAGGTGGTCTGAAGCTTTCTTT. Translated: CASSRRWSEAFF.